The 16 T cell receptor beta chains given below trace back to one sample, sequenced in a study of T-cell memory formation after mild COVID-19. MiXCR was run by TCRdb on the 5' RACE reads, yielding one entry per CDR3 protein. The sample yields hundreds of thousands of distinct CDR3 sequences, about 20% seen once. Sequenced sample: PBMCs or a T cell subset sorted from them (not recorded which). The source of these receptors is an adult woman who had mild COVID-19 (a few samples of this study predate the infection). Cell type and time point are not known.

This chain connects TRBV4-1 to TRBJ2-7; TRBD1 aligns across 11 bases. The ends lost 3 bases at V and 3 bases at J; junction bases unmatched: 7. Germline V gene sequence: CDR1 MGHRA, CDR2 YSYEKL. This CDR3 has 16 residues. The CDR3 is CASSQRTGGFVYEQYF. CDR3 DNA: TGCGCCAGCAGCCAGAGGACAGGGGGCTTTGTCTACGAGCAGTACTTC.

CDR3 sequence reads: CASTPFSGDLDTQYF. The CDR3 DNA follows: TGTGCCAGCACTCCTTTTAGCGGGGATTTAGATACGCAGTATTTT. The V call is TRBV7-6, the J call TRBJ2-3, with 8 nucleotides matching TRBD2. The CDR3 totals 15 residues. Losses at the gene ends were 7 bases for V and 5 bases for J; bases not matched to a gene: 11. Germline assignment: CDR1 SGHVS and CDR2 FNYEAQ.

The sample holds a few counts of this clonotype. V and J are TRBV18 and TRBJ2-1; D not resolved. Trimming removed 3 bases from V and 8 bases from J, with 11 bases in between. Looked up from germline, CDR1 is KGHSH and CDR2 is LQKENI. The CDR3 sequence is 13 residues long. The CDR3 protein is CASSPKGPDEQFF. The CDR3 DNA is TGTGCCAGCTCACCTAAAGGACCGGATGAGCAGTTCTTC.

The chain uses TRBV29-1 and TRBJ2-5; TRBD1 matches 8 bases. Germline values: CDR1 SQVTM, CDR2 ANQGSEA. V dropped 7 bases and J dropped 5; count of bases not matched to a gene: 6. The CDR3 is 12 residues long. CDR3 protein: CSAQTGDETQYF. CDR3 in DNA: TGCAGCGCCCAGACAGGGGACGAGACCCAGTACTTC.

This clonotype showed up just a few times. The chain has TRBV6-5 and TRBJ2-1; 10 bases are a match to TRBD2. The CDR3 length is 14 residues. Germline CDR1 MNHEY, CDR2 SVGAGI. V shed 7 bases, J shed 2 bases, and the junction held 2 bases outside the gene matches. CDR3 region: CASTSGSAYNEQFF. DNA of the CDR3: TGTGCCAGCACTAGCGGGAGCGCCTACAATGAGCAGTTCTTC.

This clonotype was recorded a few times. The chain employs TRBV6-6 and TRBJ2-5; 9 positions match TRBD1. Germline V gene sequence: CDR1 MNHNY, CDR2 SVGAGI (reference sequence). J lost 5 bases, V lost 6 bases, and 7 bases had no gene match. This CDR3 region has 14 residues. The CDR3 DNA reads as TGTGCCAGCAGCCAACAGGGGGCTGGGGAGACCCAGTACTTC. Translated: CASSQQGAGETQYF.

The chain links TRBV5-5 to TRBJ2-7; tentative D call: TRBD2 (5 bases). CDR3 length: 21 residues. V was clipped by 0 bases and J by 2 bases, with 30 bases between them. CDR1 is SGHKS and CDR2 is YYEKEE in the germline V gene (reference sequence). The CDR3 sequence is CASSLVVRGWVLGRAPYEQYF. The CDR3 DNA reads TGTGCCAGCAGCTTGGTTGTTCGGGGTTGGGTCCTAGGAAGGGCCCCCTACGAGCAGTACTTC.

This clonotype was detected a few times. V gene TRBV19 combines with J gene TRBJ1-5; D is unclear. Trimming stripped 4 bases from V and 0 bases from J, with 13 bases between. CDR3 length equals 16 residues. The germline V gene encodes CDR1 LNHDA and CDR2 SQIVND (reference sequence). CDR3 sequence: CASSRAVINSNQPQHF. DNA for the CDR3: TGTGCCAGTAGTAGGGCAGTTATAAATAGCAATCAGCCCCAGCATTTT.

The chain couples TRBV12-3 or TRBV12-4 to TRBJ1-1; D gene ambiguous. V shed 8 bases and J shed 5 bases, with 9 bases lying between them. This CDR3 is built from 11 residues. The CDR3 reads CASERLTEAFF. CDR3 in DNA: TGTGCCAGCGAACGGCTGACTGAAGCTTTCTTT.

The chain is built from TRBV14 and TRBJ1-1; D remains unclear. V dropped 1 base and J dropped 4 bases, with 7 bases sitting between them. Germline CDR1 SGHDN, CDR2 FVKESK. CDR3 size: 13 residues. The DNA for the CDR3 is TGTGCCAGCAGCCAAGCTGGGGTCACTGAAGCTTTCTTT. It encodes CASSQAGVTEAFF.

The CDR3 region is CSASGSYEQYF. In nucleotides, the CDR3 is TGCAGTGCTAGCGGGTCCTACGAGCAGTACTTC. V and J are TRBV20-1 and TRBJ2-7; D unclear. The CDR3 loop spans 11 amino acids. Germline V gene lookup returns CDR1 DFQATT and CDR2 SNEGSKA (reference sequence). Trimming stripped 3 bases from V and 1 base from J, with 4 bases between.

J is TRBJ1-1 and V is TRBV9; D is perhaps TRBD1 (5 bases). The CDR3 sequence is 15 residues long. V was pared by 3 bases and J by 5 bases, with 17 bases between. The V gene's germline CDR1 is SGDLS and CDR2 YYNGEE. The CDR3 nucleotides read TGTGCCAGCAGCGCCCCACAGGACGGGGGGACTGAAGCTTTCTTT. Residues: CASSAPQDGGTEAFF. Variable domain in full (rest from reference TRBV9 and TRBJ1-1): DSGVTQTPKHLITATGQRVTLRCSPRSGDLSVYWYQQSLDQGLQFLIQYYNGEERAKGNILERFSAQQFPDLHSELNLSSLELGDSALYFCASSAPQDGGTEAFFGQGTRLTVV.

The V and J genes are TRBV15 and TRBJ1-2; 9 bases map to TRBD1. Unmatched junction bases numbered 5, after V lost 5 bases and J lost 4 bases. Per the germline V gene, CDR1 is LNHNV and CDR2 is YYDKDF (reference sequence). This CDR3 comprises 14 residues. The CDR3 here is CATSVDRGAYGYTF. The CDR3 coding sequence is TGTGCCACCAGCGTAGACAGGGGGGCCTATGGCTACACCTTC.

This clonotype came up a few times. CDR3 loop: CASSLGLVVFTGELFF. The CDR3 DNA reads TGTGCCAGCAGCCTTGGACTAGTGGTGTTCACCGGGGAGCTGTTTTTT. The genes are TRBV7-9 and TRBJ2-2; the match to TRBD2 covers 7 bases. With 5 bases clipped from V and 4 bases from J, the junction kept 10 bases outside the gene matches. Germline lookup yields CDR1 SEHNR and CDR2 FQNEAQ (reference sequence). The CDR3 is 16 amino acids.

This chain joins TRBV27 and TRBJ2-7; 8 bases fit TRBD1. Germline V lookup: CDR1 MNHEY, CDR2 SMNVEV (reference sequence). J gave up 3 bases and V 5 bases, and 6 bases lay outside the gene matches. The length of the CDR3 is 14 residues. CDR3 coding DNA: TGTGCCAGCAGTCCCCGGGACAGGTTCTACGAGCAGTACTTC. Translated: CASSPRDRFYEQYF.

This clonotype occurred many times. This chain joins TRBV20-1 and TRBJ2-2; 11 nucleotides line up with TRBD1. The CDR3 loop spans 16 amino acids. Germline values: CDR1 DFQATT, CDR2 SNEGSKA (reference sequence). Unmatched junction bases numbered 6, after V lost 1 base and J lost 5 bases. The CDR3: CSARVPGQGETGELFF. Written as DNA, the CDR3 is TGCAGTGCTAGAGTCCCGGGACAGGGGGAGACCGGGGAGCTGTTTTTT.